This T cell receptor beta chain was found in a study of blood T cell repertoires in COVID-19. Sequencing used immunoSEQ multiplex PCR; TCRdb keeps in-frame clones, though not all of them. The sample lists about 220,000 clones, under 90% seen once, with about 4.6% in the top ten. The CDR3 is 12 amino acids. CDR1 and CDR2 from the germline V gene are MDHEN and SYDVKM. Trimming pared 5 bases from V and 4 bases from J, leaving 8 bases between. This clonotype was obtained from a woman aged 45-59 years who had been exposed to COVID-19. Material for sequencing was PBMCs or T cells enriched from blood (not recorded which). The chain couples TRBV28 to TRBJ1-2; D is ambiguous. The CDR3: CASSQQLYGYTF. Written as DNA, the CDR3 is TGTGCCAGCAGTCAACAGCTCTATGGCTACACCTTC.